This TCR beta chain was recovered during a study of CD8 T cells in Susac syndrome. An input of about 0.45 to 1 ug of RNA was subjected to reverse transcription using random hexamers. It was immunoSEQ multiplex PCR that amplified TCR beta CDR3 across 54 Vbeta and 13 Jbeta. MiXCR was run by TCRdb on the immunoSEQ multiplex PCR reads, yielding one entry per CDR3 protein. The table has roughly 200,000 distinct CDR3 sequences, more than 90% seen once. The germline gives CDR1 SNHLY, CDR2 FYNNEI. V lost 6 bases to trimming and J lost 4 bases, with 12 bases between them. The CDR3 contains 14 residues. The gene calls are TRBV2 and TRBJ2-2, with D hard to call. The receptor was derived from a human donor with multiple sclerosis. The specimen was CD4+ T cells from PBMCs. This CDR3 is CASRGPSGTGELFF. The CDR3 coding sequence is TGTGCCAGCAGGGGCCCCTCGGGCACCGGGGAGCTGTTTTTT.